The clone carrying this T cell receptor (beta chain) was detected a few times. Its antigen is as yet unknown. Deletions cut 9 bases from V and 2 bases from J, with 18 bases between. Germline V CDR1 and CDR2: MNHNS, SASEGT. The CDR3 length is 15 residues. Individual cDNA molecules received unique molecular identifiers in the library. TCRdb re-called the RACE reads with MiXCR, one entry per CDR3 protein. This sample has about 380,000 distinct CDR3 sequences, with around 6% found just once. Regarding time point: patch test 2, 6 weeks after DPC sensitization. Described treatment: therapeutic diphenylcyclopropenone sensitization with weekly scalp DPC. Donation of samples came from alopecia patients who were 18 to 70 years old and suitable for DPC. This sample is drawn from a study of human T cells and chemical hapten exposure. Study context: Weekly administration of diphenylcyclopropenone to the scalp of patients continued throughout the approximately 24-week study. Points from the study as a whole: PT1 expanded TCR numbers tracked positively with patch test score.

This material consisted of whole blood, taken in connection with sensitization to the hapten diphenylcyclopropenone (DPC). V is TRBV6-1 and J is TRBJ2-3, with D maybe TRBD2 (5 bases). The origin of this receptor is a young woman with alopecia areata. Some clones in this sample may be carry-over from other donors' samples. CDR3 coding DNA: TGTGCCAGTCTCGGACTTACTCCATACACAGATACGCAGTATTTT. This sequence encodes CASLGLTPYTDTQYF.